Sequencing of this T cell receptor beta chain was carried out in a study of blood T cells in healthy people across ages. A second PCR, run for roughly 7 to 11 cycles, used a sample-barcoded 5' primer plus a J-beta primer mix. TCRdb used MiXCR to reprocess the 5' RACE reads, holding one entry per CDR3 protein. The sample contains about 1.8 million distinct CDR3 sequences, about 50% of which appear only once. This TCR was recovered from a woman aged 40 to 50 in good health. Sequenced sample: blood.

The CDR3 loop reads CASSLRRGLGDGYTF. CDR3 coding DNA: TGTGCCAGCAGCTTACGCAGGGGGCTTGGGGATGGCTACACCTTC. This rearrangement joins TRBV7-2 to TRBJ1-2, with 8 nucleotides matching TRBD1. There are 15 residues in the CDR3. Trimming cost V 2 bases and J 6 bases; bases outside gene matches: 8. Germline V gives CDR1 SGHTA, CDR2 FQGNSA.